Listed below are T cell receptor beta chains from one sample, sequenced in a study of OX40 agonist ivuxolimab in advanced cancers. Profiling relied on immunoSEQ multiplex PCR, and the TCRdb table lists in-frame clones only, not all of them. Among about 58,000 clones listed, 70% to 90% were seen once. The sequencing used CD4+ or CD8+ T cells sorted from blood, collected in a trial of the OX40 agonist ivuxolimab. All receptors come from an adult with an advanced solid tumor such as melanoma, head and neck, liver or kidney cancer. Both conserved end residues are part of each CDR3. D genes are given only for firm matches. Not all rows give a size; the values are once, few, many and, for expanded clones, a class.

TGTGCCAGCAGCCTCAGGCCCAACGGGTTCACTGAAGCTTTCTTT	CASSLRPNGFTEAFF	NA	NA	TRBV7-6	TRBJ1-1
TGCGCCAGCACTATCGGGAGGCTGACTGACACTGAAGCTTTCTTT	CASTIGRLTDTEAFF	NA	NA	TRBV4-1	TRBJ1-1
TGTGCCAGCAGCTTGGGAGGTTCCTACACAGATACGCAGTATTTT	CASSLGGSYTDTQYF	NA	NA	TRBV5-5	TRBJ2-3
TGTGCCAGCAGGGTAACAGGGGTCGATACGCAGTATTTT	CASRVTGVDTQYF	TRBD1	once	TRBV2	TRBJ2-3
TGCGCCAGCAGCCAGGACGGGAGCTCCTACGAGCAGTACTTC	CASSQDGSSYEQYF	NA	NA	TRBV5-1	TRBJ2-7
TGTGCCAGCGCTTCAGGGTATGAGCAGTTCTTC	CASASGYEQFF	NA	NA	TRBV13	TRBJ2-1
TGCGCCAGCAGCTTGGACTGGAACACCGGGGAGCTGTTTTTT	CASSLDWNTGELFF	NA	once	TRBV5-1	TRBJ2-2
TGTGCCAGCAACCCGGACGGTCTTAGCAATCAGCCCCAGCATTTT	CASNPDGLSNQPQHF	NA	NA	TRBV6-5	TRBJ1-5
TGTGCCATCAGTCAGGGGAGGGACTACGAGCAGTACTTC	CAISQGRDYEQYF	NA	NA	TRBV10-3	TRBJ2-7
TGTGCCAGCAGCGATAAGAGCGGGGACTACAATGAGCAGTTCTTC	CASSDKSGDYNEQFF	TRBD2	NA	TRBV7-3	TRBJ2-1
TGTGCCAGCCGTCCTCAGGGAAACACCGGGGAGCTGTTTTTT	CASRPQGNTGELFF	NA	NA	TRBV19	TRBJ2-2
TGCGCCAGCAGCCAAGGGACTAGCGCCAACAATGAGCAGTTCTTC	CASSQGTSANNEQFF	TRBD2	NA	TRBV4-1	TRBJ2-1
TGCGCCAGCAGTGAATGGACAGGGGCGGGGGAGACCCAGTACTTC	CASSEWTGAGETQYF	TRBD1	NA	TRBV10-1	TRBJ2-5
TGTGCCAGTTCCTACCTCACCGGGGAGCTGTTTTTT	CASSYLTGELFF	NA	NA	TRBV19	TRBJ2-2
TGCGCCAGCAGCTTTGGAGGGAACAATGAGCAGTTCTTC	CASSFGGNNEQFF	NA	once	TRBV5-1	TRBJ2-1
TGTGCCAGCAGCCCCTTGTCGGGCGGAGGTAATTCACCCCTCCACTTT	CASSPLSGGGNSPLHF	NA	once	TRBV7-9	TRBJ1-6
TGTGCCAGCAGCATTAGCGGCTCCTACGAGCAGTACTTC	CASSISGSYEQYF	NA	few	TRBV7-3	TRBJ2-7
TGTGCCAGTAGACGTACAGGGGGAACAGATACGCAGTATTTT	CASRRTGGTDTQYF	TRBD1	NA	TRBV19	TRBJ2-3
TGCGCCAGCAGCCACCATGTCGGGACGGCAAATCAGCCCCAGCATTTT	CASSHHVGTANQPQHF	NA	NA	TRBV4-1	TRBJ1-5
TGTGCCAGCAGGCTAGCGGGGGCCAGCTCCTACAATGAGCAGTTCTTC	CASRLAGASSYNEQFF	TRBD2	once	TRBV2	TRBJ2-1
TGCGCCAGCAGCTTGGCGCAGGGAATGAGCTACACCTTC	CASSLAQGMSYTF	NA	NA	TRBV5-1	TRBJ1-2
TGTGCCGCAAGTAGGTCTAGCGGGGGGAACGAGCAGTACTTC	CAASRSSGGNEQYF	TRBD2	NA	TRBV7-8	TRBJ2-7
TGTGCCAGTAGTATAGCATGGAACACCGGGGAGCTGTTTTTT	CASSIAWNTGELFF	NA	few	TRBV19	TRBJ2-2
TGTGCCAGCTCGCAAGGTACTACTGAAGCTTTCTTT	CASSQGTTEAFF	NA	NA	TRBV18	TRBJ1-1
TGTGCCAGTAAAGGGCCCACAGATACGCAGTATTTT	CASKGPTDTQYF	NA	once	TRBV6-1	TRBJ2-3
TGTGCCAGCAGCTTTTACATTAGACAGGCTAACAATGAGCAGTTCTTC	CASSFYIRQANNEQFF	NA	NA	TRBV11-3	TRBJ2-1
TGCGCCAGCAGTGAGGTTGAGGAGGGGGGCTACACCTTC	CASSEVEEGGYTF	NA	NA	TRBV10-2	TRBJ1-2
TGTGCCAGCAGCCAAGTTGACGGCAACTATGGCTACACCTTC	CASSQVDGNYGYTF	NA	NA	TRBV4-2	TRBJ1-2
TGTGCCAGTAGAGGGGGGCTTGACGAGCAGTACTTC	CASRGGLDEQYF	NA	NA	TRBV19	TRBJ2-7
TGTGCCAGCAGGGGGGGACTTCTCCTCTCTTCCTACGAGCAGTACTTC	CASRGGLLLSSYEQYF	NA	NA	TRBV2	TRBJ2-7
TGTGCCAGCAGTTCCGAGAAGGACAGGGCGGGGTACTTC	CASSSEKDRAGYF	TRBD1	NA	TRBV2	TRBJ2-4
TGTGCCAGCAGCCCCCGCGCCCTGGGGGGAATGAACACTGAAGCTTTCTTT	CASSPRALGGMNTEAFF	NA	NA	TRBV7-2	TRBJ1-1
TGTGCCATCAGGGGGGACGGTGAGAACACCGGGGAGCTGTTTTTT	CAIRGDGENTGELFF	NA	NA	TRBV10-3	TRBJ2-2
TGTGCCAGCAGCGGGGCAGGGGTCTCTGTGCGATACGAGCAGTACTTC	CASSGAGVSVRYEQYF	NA	NA	TRBV28	TRBJ2-7
TGTGCCACGAGTATGGGGAGGGGTCCAACTAATGAAAAACTGTTTTTT	CATSMGRGPTNEKLFF	NA	NA	TRBV5-4	TRBJ1-4
TGTGCCACCAGCAGAGAGCAGCGTTTCTATGGCTACACCTTC	CATSREQRFYGYTF	NA	NA	TRBV15	TRBJ1-2
TGTGCCAGCAGCCCCCAACTTGGGAGTGGGCCAGATACGCAGTATTTT	CASSPQLGSGPDTQYF	NA	NA	TRBV7-3	TRBJ2-3
TGTGCCAGCAGTTACTTGCCGGGACAGGGGGGAGATGGCTACACCTTC	CASSYLPGQGGDGYTF	TRBD1	NA	TRBV6-5	TRBJ1-2
TGTGCCAGTACGACAGGGGGCTTTGGGTATGGCTACACCTTC	CASTTGGFGYGYTF	TRBD1	few	TRBV19	TRBJ1-2
TGTGCCAGCAGCCCGGGGGGGCCAGGCCCGCACAGCTGTGAGCAGTTCTTC	CASSPGGPGPHSCEQFF	NA	NA	TRBV21-1	TRBJ2-1
TGCGCCAGCAGTGACCAGACAGGGGGCGGCAATCAGCCCCAGCATTTT	CASSDQTGGGNQPQHF	TRBD1	NA	TRBV10-2	TRBJ1-5